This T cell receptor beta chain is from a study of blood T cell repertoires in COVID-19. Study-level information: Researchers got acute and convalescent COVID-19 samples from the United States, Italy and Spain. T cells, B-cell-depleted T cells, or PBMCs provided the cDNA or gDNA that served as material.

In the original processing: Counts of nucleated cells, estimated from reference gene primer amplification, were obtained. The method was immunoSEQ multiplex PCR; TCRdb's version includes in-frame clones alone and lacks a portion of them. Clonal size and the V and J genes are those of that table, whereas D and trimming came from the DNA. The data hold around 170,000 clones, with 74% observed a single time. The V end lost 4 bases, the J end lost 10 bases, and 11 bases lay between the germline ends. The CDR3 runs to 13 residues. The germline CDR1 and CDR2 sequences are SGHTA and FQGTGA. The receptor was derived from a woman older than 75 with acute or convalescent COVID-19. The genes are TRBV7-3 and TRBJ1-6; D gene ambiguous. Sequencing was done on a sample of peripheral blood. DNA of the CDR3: TGTGCCAGCAGCTCCCAGTCGATGTCACCCCTCCACTTT. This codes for CASSSQSMSPLHF. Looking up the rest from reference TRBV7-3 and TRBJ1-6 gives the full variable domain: GAGVSQTPSNKVTEKGKYVELRCDPISGHTALYWYRQSLGQGPEFLIYFQGTGAADDSGLPNDRFFAVRPEGSVSTLKIQRTERGDSAVYLCASSSQSMSPLHFGNGTRLTVT.